These 2 T cell receptor beta chains originate from one sample sequenced in a study of CD8+CD57+ T cells in acquired aplastic anemia. Genomic DNA served as template for TCR beta VDJ and CDR3 profiling. TCRdb reanalysed the reads using MiXCR and keeps one entry per CDR3 protein. This table holds some 150,000 distinct CDR3 sequences, approximately 41% found once. The specimen sequenced was sorted CD4+, CD8+, or CD8+CD57+ T cells (not recorded which) from PBMCs. The receptors derive from a human donor in good health, serving as a control.

This clonotype was seen ten or more times. This CDR3 is CSVGQGDLYEQYF. The CDR3 bases are TGCAGTGTCGGACAGGGGGATCTCTACGAGCAGTACTTC. The chain has TRBV20-1 and TRBJ2-7; TRBD1 matches 10 bases. The V and J ends lost 7 bases and 3 bases, in that order; junction bases with no gene match: 6. This CDR3 is built from 13 residues. Germline V gene data show CDR1 as DFQATT and CDR2 as SNEGSKA (reference sequence).

This chain uses TRBV5-1 with TRBJ1-6; D call uncertain. V lost 4 bases to trimming and J lost 1 base, with 3 bases between them. Per germline, CDR1 SGHRS and CDR2 YFSETQ. This CDR3 contains 13 residues. The CDR3 DNA follows: TGCGCCAGCAGCAGGTCCTATAATTCACCCCTCCACTTT. The encoded protein is CASSRSYNSPLHF.